This T cell receptor beta chain was found in a study of blood T cell repertoires in COVID-19. Study information: PBMCs, B-cell-depleted T cells, or T cells provided the cDNA or gDNA that made up the material.

Germline CDR1 and CDR2: MNHEY and SVGAGI. V was clipped by 10 bases and J by 5 bases; unmatched bases: 8. The CDR3 sequence is 13 residues long. Only in-frame clones appear in the TCRdb table, and some are missing; sequencing was by immunoSEQ multiplex PCR. The sample has about 150,000 clones; around four fifths are singletons. The clonotype was recovered from a woman older than 75 with acute or convalescent COVID-19. This chain joins TRBV6-5 and TRBJ1-1; 9 bases line up with TRBD1. Specimen: peripheral blood. The DNA for the CDR3 is TGTGCCACCTTGACAGGGGGAGGTACTGAAGCTTTCTTT. It translates to CATLTGGGTEAFF.